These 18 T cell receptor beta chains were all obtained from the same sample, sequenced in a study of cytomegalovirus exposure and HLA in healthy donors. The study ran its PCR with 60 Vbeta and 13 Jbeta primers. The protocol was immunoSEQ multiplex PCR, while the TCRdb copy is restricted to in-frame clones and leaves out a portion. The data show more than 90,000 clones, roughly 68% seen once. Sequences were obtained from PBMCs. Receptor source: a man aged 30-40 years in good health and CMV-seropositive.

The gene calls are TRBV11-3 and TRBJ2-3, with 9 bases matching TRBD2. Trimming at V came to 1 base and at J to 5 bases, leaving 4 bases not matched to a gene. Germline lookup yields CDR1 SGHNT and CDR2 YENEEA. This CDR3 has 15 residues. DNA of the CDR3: TGTGCCAGCAGCTTAGGCGGGAGGGCCAAAGATACGCAGTATTTT. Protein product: CASSLGGRAKDTQYF.

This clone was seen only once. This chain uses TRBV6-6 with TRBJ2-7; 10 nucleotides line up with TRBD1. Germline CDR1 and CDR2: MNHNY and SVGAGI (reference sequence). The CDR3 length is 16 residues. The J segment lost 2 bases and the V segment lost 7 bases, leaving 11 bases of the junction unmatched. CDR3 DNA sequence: TGTGCCAGCATCAAACAGGGACAGGGGCCGGCCTACGAGCAGTACGTC. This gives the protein CASIKQGQGPAYEQYV.

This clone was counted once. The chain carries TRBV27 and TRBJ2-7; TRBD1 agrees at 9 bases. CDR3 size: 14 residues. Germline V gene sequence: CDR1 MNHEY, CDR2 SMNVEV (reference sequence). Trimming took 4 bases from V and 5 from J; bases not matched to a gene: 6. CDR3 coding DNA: TGTGCCAGCAGTTCCCTCGGACAGGGGCACGAGCAGTACGTC. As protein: CASSSLGQGHEQYV.

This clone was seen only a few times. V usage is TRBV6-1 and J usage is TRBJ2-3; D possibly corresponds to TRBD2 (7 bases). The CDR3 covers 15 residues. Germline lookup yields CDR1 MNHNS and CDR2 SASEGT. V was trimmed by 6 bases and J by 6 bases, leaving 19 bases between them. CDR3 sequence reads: CASSLSRGAGDTQYF. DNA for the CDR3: TGTGCCAGCAGCCTATCTCGGGGGGCCGGGGATACGCAGTATTTT.

The CDR3 DNA reads TGTGCCAGCAGCTCACTGGACAGGGCGAGGGAGACCCAGTACTTC. It specifies CASSSLDRARETQYF. This chain uses TRBV7-6 with TRBJ2-5; 8 positions agree with TRBD1. The V gene end was trimmed by 4 bases and the J gene end by 5 bases; junction bases not matched to a gene: 9. This CDR3 has 15 residues. Germline CDR1 reads SGHVS; CDR2 reads FNYEAQ.

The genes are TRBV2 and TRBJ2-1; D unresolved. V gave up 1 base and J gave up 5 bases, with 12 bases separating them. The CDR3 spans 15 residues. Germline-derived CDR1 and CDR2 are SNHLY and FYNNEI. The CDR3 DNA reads TGTGCCAGCAGTGAAGGGGCGCCGAAAAACAATGAGCAGTTCTTC. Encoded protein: CASSEGAPKNNEQFF.

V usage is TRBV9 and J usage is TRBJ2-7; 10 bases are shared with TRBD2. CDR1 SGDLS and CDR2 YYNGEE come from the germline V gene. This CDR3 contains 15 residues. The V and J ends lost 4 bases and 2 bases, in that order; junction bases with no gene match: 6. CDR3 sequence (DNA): TGTGCCAGCAGCCAGGGACTAGCGACAACCTACGAGCAGTACTTC. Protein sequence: CASSQGLATTYEQYF.

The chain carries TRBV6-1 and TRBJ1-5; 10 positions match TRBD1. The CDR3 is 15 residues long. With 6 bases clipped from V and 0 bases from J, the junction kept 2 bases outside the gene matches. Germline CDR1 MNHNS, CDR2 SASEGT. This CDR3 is CASSGTGVSNQPQHF. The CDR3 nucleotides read TGTGCCAGCAGCGGGACAGGGGTTAGCAATCAGCCCCAGCATTTT.

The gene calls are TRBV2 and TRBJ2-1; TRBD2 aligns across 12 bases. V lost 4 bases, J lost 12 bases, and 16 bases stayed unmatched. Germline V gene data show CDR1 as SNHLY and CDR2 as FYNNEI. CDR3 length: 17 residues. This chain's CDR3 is CASSGSSGRARGKGQFF. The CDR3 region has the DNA TGTGCCAGCAGTGGGTCTAGCGGGAGGGCCAGGGGGAAGGGGCAGTTCTTC. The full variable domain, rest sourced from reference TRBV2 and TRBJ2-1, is EPEVTQTPSHQVTQMGQEVILRCVPISNHLYFYWYRQILGQKVEFLVSFYNNEISEKSEIFDDQFSVERPDGSNFTLKIRSTKLEDSAMYFCASSGSSGRARGKGQFFGPGTRLTVL.

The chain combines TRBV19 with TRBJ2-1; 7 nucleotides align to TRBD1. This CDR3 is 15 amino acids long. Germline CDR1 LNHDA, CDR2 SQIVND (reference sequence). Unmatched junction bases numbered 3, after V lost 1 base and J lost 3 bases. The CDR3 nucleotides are TGTGCCAGTAGTATAGGGGCAGGGGGCTACAATGAGCAGTTCTTC. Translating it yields CASSIGAGGYNEQFF.

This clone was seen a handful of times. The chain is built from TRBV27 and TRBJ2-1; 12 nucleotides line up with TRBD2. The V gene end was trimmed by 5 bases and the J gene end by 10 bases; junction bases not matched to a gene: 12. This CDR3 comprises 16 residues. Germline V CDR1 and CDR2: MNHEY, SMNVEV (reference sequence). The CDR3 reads CASSLPPRTSGEEQFF. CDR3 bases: TGTGCCAGCAGTCTCCCCCCTAGGACTAGCGGGGAAGAGCAGTTCTTC.

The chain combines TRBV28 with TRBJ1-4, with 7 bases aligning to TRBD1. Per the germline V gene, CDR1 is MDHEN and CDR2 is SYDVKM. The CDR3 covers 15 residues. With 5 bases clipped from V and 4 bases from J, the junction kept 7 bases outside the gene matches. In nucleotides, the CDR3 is TGTGCCAGCAGTGTGCAGGGGGGCATTAATGAAAAACTGTTTTTT. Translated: CASSVQGGINEKLFF.

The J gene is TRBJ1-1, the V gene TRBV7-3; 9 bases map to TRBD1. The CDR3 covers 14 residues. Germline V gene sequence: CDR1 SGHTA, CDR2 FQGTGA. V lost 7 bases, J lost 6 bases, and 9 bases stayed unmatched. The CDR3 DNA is TGTGCCAGCACTCTACAGGGGGCTGGGGCTGAAGCTTTCTTT. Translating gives CASTLQGAGAEAFF. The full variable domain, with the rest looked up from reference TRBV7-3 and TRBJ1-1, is GAGVSQTPSNKVTEKGKYVELRCDPISGHTALYWYRQSLGQGPEFLIYFQGTGAADDSGLPNDRFFAVRPEGSVSTLKIQRTERGDSAVYLCASTLQGAGAEAFFGQGTRLTVV.

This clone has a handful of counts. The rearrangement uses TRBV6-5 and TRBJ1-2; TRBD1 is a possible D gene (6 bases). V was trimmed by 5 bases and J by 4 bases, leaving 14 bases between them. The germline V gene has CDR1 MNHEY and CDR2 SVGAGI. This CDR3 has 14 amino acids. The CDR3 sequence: CASSPVDRSYGYTF. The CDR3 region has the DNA TGTGCCAGCAGTCCCGTTGACAGGAGCTATGGCTACACCTTC.

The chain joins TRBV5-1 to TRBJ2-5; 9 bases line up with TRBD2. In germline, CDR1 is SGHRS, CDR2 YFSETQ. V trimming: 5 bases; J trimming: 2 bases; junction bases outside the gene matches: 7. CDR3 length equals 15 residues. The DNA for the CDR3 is TGCGCCAGCAGAAGGGCTAGCGGGGTTCAAGAGACCCAGTACTTC. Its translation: CASRRASGVQETQYF.

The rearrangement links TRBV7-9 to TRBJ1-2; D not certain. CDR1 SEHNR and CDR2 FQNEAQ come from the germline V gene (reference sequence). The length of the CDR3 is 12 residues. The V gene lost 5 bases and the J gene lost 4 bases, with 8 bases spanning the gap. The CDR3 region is CASSGQVYGYTF. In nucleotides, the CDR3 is TGTGCCAGCAGCGGGCAGGTCTATGGCTACACCTTC.

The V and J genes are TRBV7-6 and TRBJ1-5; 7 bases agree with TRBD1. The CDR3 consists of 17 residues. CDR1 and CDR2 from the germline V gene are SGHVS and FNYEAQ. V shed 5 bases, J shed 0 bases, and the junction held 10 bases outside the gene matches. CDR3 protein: CASSPGTAYSSNQPQHF. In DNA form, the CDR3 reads TGTGCCAGCAGCCCGGGGACAGCGTACTCTAGCAATCAGCCCCAGCATTTT.

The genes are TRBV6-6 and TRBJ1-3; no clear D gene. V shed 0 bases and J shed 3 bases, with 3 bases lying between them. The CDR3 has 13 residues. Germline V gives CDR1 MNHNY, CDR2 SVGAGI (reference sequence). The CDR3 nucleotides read TGTGCCAGCAGTTACTCGTATGGAAACACCATATATTTT. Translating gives CASSYSYGNTIYF.